This record looks at one TCR beta chain sequence and its context. What it recognizes is unknown. Measured with immunoSEQ multiplex PCR; TCRdb has only the in-frame clones, and not every one. The repertoire holds fewer than 250,000 clones, about 93% seen once, with roughly 1% in the top ten. The data stem from a study of T cell responses to AZD1222 COVID-19 vaccine. Findings and limits, study-wide: Repertoire samples came only from after the peak T cell response. Rises in breadth and depth of Spike-specific TCRs came after two AZD1222 doses.

V shed 0 bases and J shed 1 base, with 9 bases lying between them. Germline CDR1 is MNHEY and CDR2 is SVGAGI. The CDR3 loop spans 15 amino acids. The sequencing here drew on peripheral blood, taken on day 0 of MenACWY control vaccination. The sequence came from an adult in good health. The gene calls are TRBV6-5 and TRBJ1-1, with D perhaps TRBD1 (5 bases). CDR3 sequence reads: CASSYSWTPNTEAFF. As DNA, the CDR3 is TGTGCCAGCAGTTACTCGTGGACACCGAACACTGAAGCTTTCTTT.